This T cell receptor (beta chain) was found in a study of beta chain features in type 1 diabetes. Study results and caveats: When VDJ junctions were examined, type 1 diabetes patients showed fewer insertions and more deletions.

As every portion of the isolated RNA was reverse transcribed, the sequencing read expressed TCRB transcripts. There were 3 million to 4 million reads on average in the naive, central memory and regulatory T cell samples. TCRdb's table, derived via immunoSEQ multiplex PCR, lists solely in-frame clones and lacks some. Here the sample spans 450,000 to 550,000 clones, 30% being singletons. The CDR3 runs 14 residues. V gave up 4 bases and J gave up 6 bases; unmatched junction bases: 6. The germline V gene encodes CDR1 SGHRS and CDR2 YFSETQ. The table lists this clone with a few counts. Its antigen is still unknown.

The sample was naive CD4+ T cells from blood. V and J are TRBV5-1 and TRBJ2-7; 11 bases line up with TRBD2. The sequence came from a man aged 18 to 30 in good health. CDR3 amino acids: CASSITSGSGEQYF. CDR3 nucleotides: TGCGCCAGCAGCATTACTAGCGGGAGCGGCGAGCAGTACTTC.